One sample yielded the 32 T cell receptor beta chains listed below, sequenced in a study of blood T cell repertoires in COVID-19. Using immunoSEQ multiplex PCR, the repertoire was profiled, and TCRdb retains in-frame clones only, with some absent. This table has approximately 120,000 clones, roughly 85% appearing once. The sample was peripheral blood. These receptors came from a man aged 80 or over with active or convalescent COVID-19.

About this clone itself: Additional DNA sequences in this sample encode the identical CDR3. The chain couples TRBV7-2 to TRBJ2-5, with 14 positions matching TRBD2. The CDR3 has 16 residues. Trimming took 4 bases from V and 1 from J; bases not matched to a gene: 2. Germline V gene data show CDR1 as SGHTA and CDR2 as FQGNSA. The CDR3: CASSSGLAGGQETQYF. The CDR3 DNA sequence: TGTGCCAGCAGCTCTGGACTAGCGGGAGGCCAAGAGACCCAGTACTTC.

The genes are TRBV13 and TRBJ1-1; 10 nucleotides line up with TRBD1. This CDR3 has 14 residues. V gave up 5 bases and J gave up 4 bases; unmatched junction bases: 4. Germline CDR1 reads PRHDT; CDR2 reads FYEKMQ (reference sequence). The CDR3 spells CASSPGQGITEAFF. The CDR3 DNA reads TGTGCCAGCAGCCCGGGACAGGGGATCACTGAAGCTTTCTTT.

The CDR3 is CASSPVTSGNTGELFF. CDR3 DNA sequence: TGTGCCAGCAGCCCCGTGACTAGCGGGAACACCGGGGAGCTGTTTTTT. This sequence joins TRBV5-4 and TRBJ2-2; 9 bases align to TRBD2. Germline V gene lookup returns CDR1 SGHNT and CDR2 YYREEE (reference sequence). The CDR3 sequence is 16 residues long. The junction had 5 bases not matched to a gene; V was cut back by 4 bases and J by 1 base. Full variable domain (remainder filled in from reference TRBV5-4 and TRBJ2-2): ETGVTQSPTHLIKTRGQQVTLRCSSQSGHNTVSWYQQALGQGPQFIFQYYREEENGRGNFPPRFSGLQFPNYSSELNVNALELDDSALYLCASSPVTSGNTGELFFGEGSRLTVL.

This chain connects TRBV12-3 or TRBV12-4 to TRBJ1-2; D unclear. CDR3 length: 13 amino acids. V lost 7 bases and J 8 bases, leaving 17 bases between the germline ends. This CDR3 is CASTRSELRGYTF. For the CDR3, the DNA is TGTGCCAGCACCCGATCAGAACTCAGGGGCTACACCTTC.

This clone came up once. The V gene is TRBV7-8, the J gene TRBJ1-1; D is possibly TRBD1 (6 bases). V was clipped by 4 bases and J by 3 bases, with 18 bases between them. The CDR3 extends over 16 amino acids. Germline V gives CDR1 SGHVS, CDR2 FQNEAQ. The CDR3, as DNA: TGTGCCAGCAGCTGGCGACGGGCAGGGGCGGACACTGAAGCTTTCTTT. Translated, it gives CASSWRRAGADTEAFF. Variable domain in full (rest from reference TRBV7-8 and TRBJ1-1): GAGVSQSPRYKVAKRGQDVALRCDPISGHVSLFWYQQALGQGPEFLTYFQNEAQLDKSGLPSDRFFAERPEGSVSTLKIQRTQQEDSAVYLCASSWRRAGADTEAFFGQGTRLTVV.

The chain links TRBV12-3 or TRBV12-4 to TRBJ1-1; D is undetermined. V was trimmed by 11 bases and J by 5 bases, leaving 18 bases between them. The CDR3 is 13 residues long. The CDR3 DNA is TGTGCCGCCCGGAGGGAGATGGGGACTGAAGCTTTCTTT. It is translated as CAARREMGTEAFF.

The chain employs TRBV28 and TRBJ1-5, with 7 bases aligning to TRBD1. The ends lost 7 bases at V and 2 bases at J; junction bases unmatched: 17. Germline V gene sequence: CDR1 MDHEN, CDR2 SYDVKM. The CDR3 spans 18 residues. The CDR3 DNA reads TGTGCCAGCAACCCTACCCTTACAGGGGCCCGAGGCAATCAGCCCCAGCATTTT. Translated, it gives CASNPTLTGARGNQPQHF. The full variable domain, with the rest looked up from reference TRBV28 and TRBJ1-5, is DVKVTQSSRYLVKRTGEKVFLECVQDMDHENMFWYRQDPGLGLRLIYFSYDVKMKEKGDIPEGYSVSREKKERFSLILESASTNQTSMYLCASNPTLTGARGNQPQHFGDGTRLSIL.

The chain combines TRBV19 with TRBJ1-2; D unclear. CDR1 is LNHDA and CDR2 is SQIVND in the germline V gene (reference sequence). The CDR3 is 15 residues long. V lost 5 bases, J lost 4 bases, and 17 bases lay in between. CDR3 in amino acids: CASSPSHPSGYGYTF. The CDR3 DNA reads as TGTGCCAGTAGTCCATCACATCCGTCGGGCTATGGCTACACCTTC.

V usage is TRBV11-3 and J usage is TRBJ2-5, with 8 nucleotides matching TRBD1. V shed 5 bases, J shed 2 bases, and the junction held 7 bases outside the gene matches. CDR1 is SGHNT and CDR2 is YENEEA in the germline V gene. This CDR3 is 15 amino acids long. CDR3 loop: CASSQGQGFQETQYF. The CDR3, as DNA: TGTGCCAGCAGCCAAGGACAGGGATTTCAAGAGACCCAGTACTTC.

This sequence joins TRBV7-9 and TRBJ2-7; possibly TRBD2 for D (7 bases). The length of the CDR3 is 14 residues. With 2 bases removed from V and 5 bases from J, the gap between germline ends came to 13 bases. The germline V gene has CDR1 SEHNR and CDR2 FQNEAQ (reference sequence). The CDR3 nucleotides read TGTGCCAGCAGCTTAAGGGGGGGTATCGACGAGCAGTACTTC. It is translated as CASSLRGGIDEQYF.

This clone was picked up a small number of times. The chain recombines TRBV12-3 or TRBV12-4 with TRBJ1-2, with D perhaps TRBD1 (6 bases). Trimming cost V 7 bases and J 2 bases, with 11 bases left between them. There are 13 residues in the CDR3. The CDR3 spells CASTSRGNYGYTF. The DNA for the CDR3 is TGTGCCAGCACCTCCAGGGGAAACTATGGCTACACCTTC.

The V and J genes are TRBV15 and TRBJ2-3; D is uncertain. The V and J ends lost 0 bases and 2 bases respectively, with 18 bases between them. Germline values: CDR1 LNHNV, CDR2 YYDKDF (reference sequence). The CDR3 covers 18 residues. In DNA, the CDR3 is TGTGCCACCAGCAGAGATCCCCCAGGTCGAGCCAACACAGATACGCAGTATTTT. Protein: CATSRDPPGRANTDTQYF.

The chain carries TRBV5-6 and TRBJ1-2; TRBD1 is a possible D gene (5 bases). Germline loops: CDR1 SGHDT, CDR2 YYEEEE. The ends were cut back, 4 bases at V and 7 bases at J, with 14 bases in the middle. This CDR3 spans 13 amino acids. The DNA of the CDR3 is TGTGCCAGCAGCCCCATGGGGGGAATTGGCTACACCTTC. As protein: CASSPMGGIGYTF.

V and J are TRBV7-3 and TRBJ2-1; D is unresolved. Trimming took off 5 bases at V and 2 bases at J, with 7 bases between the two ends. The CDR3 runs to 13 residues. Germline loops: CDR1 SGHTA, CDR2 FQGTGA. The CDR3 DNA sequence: TGTGCCAGCAGCCCTGCGGCCTACAATGAGCAGTTCTTC. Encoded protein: CASSPAAYNEQFF.

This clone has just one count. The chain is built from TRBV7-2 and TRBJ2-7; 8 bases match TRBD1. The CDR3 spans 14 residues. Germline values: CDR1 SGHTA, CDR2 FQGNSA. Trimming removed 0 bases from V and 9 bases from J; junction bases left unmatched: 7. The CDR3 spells CASSLAGQGAPQYF. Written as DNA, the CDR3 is TGTGCCAGCAGCTTAGCGGGCCAGGGGGCTCCGCAGTACTTC.

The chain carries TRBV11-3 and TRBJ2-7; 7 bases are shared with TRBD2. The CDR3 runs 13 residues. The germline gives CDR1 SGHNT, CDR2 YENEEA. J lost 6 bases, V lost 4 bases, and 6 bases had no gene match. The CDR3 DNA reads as TGTGCCAGCAGCTCATCACGCGGGGGCGAGCAGTACTTC. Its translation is CASSSSRGGEQYF.

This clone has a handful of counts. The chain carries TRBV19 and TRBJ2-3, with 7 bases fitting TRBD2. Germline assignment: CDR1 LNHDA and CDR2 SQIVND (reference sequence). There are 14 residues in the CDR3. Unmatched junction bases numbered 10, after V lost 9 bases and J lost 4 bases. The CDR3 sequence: CASSMEGRADTQYF. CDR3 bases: TGTGCCAGCTCTATGGAGGGGAGGGCAGATACGCAGTATTTT.

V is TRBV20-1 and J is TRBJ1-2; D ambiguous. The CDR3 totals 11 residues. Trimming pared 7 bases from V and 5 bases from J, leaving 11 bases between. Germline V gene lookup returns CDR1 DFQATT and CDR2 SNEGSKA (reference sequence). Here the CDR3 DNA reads TGCAGTGTTGGAGGGCGTTATGGCTACACCTTC. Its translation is CSVGGRYGYTF.

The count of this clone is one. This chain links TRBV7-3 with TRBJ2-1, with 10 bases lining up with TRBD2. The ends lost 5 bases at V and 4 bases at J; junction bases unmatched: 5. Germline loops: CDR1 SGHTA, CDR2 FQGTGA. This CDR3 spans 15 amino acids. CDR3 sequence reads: CASSLSGGAYNEQFF. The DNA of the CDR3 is TGTGCCAGCAGCCTGAGCGGGGGGGCATACAATGAGCAGTTCTTC.

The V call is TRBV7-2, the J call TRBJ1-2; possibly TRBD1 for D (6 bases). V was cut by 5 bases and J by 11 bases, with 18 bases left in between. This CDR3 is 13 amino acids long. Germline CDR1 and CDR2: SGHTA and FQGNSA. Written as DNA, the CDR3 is TGTGCCAGCAGCCCAAAGGGGGGGTCTGGGTACACCTTC. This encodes CASSPKGGSGYTF.

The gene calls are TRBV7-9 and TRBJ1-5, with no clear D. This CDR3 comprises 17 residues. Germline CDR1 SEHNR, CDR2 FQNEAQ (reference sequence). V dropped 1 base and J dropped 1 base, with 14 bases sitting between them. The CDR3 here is CASSLGLGGGSNQPQHF. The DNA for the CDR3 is TGTGCCAGCAGCTTAGGTTTGGGAGGAGGCAGCAATCAGCCCCAGCATTTT.

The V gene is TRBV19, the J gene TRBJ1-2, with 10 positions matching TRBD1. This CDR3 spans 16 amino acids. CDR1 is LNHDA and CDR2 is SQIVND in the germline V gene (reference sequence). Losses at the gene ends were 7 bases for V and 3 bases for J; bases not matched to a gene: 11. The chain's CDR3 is CASKAGTGARDYGYTF. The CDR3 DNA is TGTGCCAGTAAAGCCGGGACAGGGGCTCGGGACTATGGCTACACCTTC.

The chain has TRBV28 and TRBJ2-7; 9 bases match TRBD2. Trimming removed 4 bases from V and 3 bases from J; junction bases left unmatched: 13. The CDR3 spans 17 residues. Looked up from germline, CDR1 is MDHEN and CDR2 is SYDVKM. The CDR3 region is CASSSTVLAGLFYEQYF. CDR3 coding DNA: TGTGCCAGCAGTTCGACAGTTCTAGCGGGGTTGTTCTACGAGCAGTACTTC.

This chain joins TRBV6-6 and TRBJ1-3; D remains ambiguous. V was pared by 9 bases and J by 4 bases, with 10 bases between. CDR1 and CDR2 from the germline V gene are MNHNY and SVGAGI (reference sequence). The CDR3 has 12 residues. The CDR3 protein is CASGEEGNTIYF. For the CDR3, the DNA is TGTGCCAGTGGCGAGGAAGGAAACACCATATATTTT.

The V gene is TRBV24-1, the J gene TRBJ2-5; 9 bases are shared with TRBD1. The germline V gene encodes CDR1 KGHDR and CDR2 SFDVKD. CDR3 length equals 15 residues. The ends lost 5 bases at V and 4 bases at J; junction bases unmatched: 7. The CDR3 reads CATSGYRGLVETQYF. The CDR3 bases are TGTGCCACCAGTGGATACAGGGGGCTAGTAGAGACCCAGTACTTC.

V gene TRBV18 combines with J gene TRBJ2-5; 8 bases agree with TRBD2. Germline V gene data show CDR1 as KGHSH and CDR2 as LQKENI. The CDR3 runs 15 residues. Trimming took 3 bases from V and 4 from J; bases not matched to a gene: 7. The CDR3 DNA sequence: TGTGCCAGCTCACCTTGGCGGGAGGAGGGAGAGACCCAGTACTTC. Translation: CASSPWREEGETQYF.

The CDR3, as DNA: TGTGCCAGCAGCTCCTACAGGGACAATGAGCAGTTCTTC. This translates into CASSSYRDNEQFF. The chain has TRBV5-4 and TRBJ2-1; perhaps TRBD1 as D (6 bases). The CDR3 has 13 amino acids. Germline V gene data show CDR1 as SGHNT and CDR2 as YYREEE (reference sequence). V lost 3 bases and J 5 bases, leaving 9 bases between the germline ends.

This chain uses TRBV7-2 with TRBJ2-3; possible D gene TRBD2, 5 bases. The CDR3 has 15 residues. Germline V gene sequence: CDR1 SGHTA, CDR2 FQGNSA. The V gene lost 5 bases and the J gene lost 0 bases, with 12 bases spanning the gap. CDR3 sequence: CASSPQRKSTDTQYF. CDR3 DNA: TGTGCCAGCAGCCCTCAGCGGAAAAGCACAGATACGCAGTATTTT.

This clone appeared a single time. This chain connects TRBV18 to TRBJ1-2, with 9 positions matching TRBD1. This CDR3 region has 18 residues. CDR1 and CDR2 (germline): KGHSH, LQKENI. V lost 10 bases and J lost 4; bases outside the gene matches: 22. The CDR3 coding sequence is TGTGCCACTCTCCCCCAGGCCGGGACAGGGTCACTCCTCTATGGCTACACCTTC. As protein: CATLPQAGTGSLLYGYTF.

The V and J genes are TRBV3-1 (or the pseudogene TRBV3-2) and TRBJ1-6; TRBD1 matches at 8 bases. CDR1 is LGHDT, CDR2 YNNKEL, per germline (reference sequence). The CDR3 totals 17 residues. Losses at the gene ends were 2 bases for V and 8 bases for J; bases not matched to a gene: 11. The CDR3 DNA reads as TGTGCCAGCAGCCAAAACTACAGGGGGGGAATAGATTCACCCCTCCACTTT. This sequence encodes CASSQNYRGGIDSPLHF.

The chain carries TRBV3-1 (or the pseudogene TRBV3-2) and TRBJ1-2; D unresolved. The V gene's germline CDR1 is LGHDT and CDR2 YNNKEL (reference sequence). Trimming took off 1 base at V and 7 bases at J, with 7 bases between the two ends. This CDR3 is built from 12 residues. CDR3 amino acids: CASSQGLGGYTF. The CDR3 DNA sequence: TGTGCCAGCAGCCAAGGCCTCGGTGGCTACACCTTC.

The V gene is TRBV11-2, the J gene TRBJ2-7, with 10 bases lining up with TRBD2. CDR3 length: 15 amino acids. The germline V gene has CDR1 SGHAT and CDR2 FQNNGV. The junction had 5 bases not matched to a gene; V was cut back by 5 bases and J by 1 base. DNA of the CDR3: TGTGCCAGCAGCCCAGCGACTAGCGGGTCCTACGAGCAGTACTTC. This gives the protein CASSPATSGSYEQYF.